This entry lists 18 T cell receptor beta chains sequenced from one sample in a study of blood T cell repertoires in COVID-19. Sequencing was performed with immunoSEQ multiplex PCR; in TCRdb, only in-frame clones are kept and a portion is missing. The sample shows tens of thousands of clones, 80% to 90% of them seen only once. Sequencing used peripheral blood. The receptors originated from an elderly man with active COVID-19.

This clone was counted a few times. The chain recombines TRBV4-1 with TRBJ2-1; TRBD2 aligns across 12 bases. Looked up from germline, CDR1 is MGHRA and CDR2 is YSYEKL. The CDR3 totals 15 residues. V shed 7 bases and J 0 bases; nucleotides not matched to a gene: 1. The CDR3 loop is CASTGLAGSYNEQFF. The CDR3 bases are TGCGCCAGCACGGGACTAGCGGGCTCCTACAATGAGCAGTTCTTC.

The V and J genes are TRBV20-1 and TRBJ2-3; 10 nucleotides line up with TRBD2. The CDR3 is made up of 15 amino acids. V gave up 3 bases and J gave up 3 bases; unmatched junction bases: 6. The germline V gene encodes CDR1 DFQATT and CDR2 SNEGSKA (reference sequence). Written as DNA, the CDR3 is TGCAGTGCTAGTCATTCTAGCGGGAGTACAGATACGCAGTATTTT. The encoded protein is CSASHSSGSTDTQYF.

V and J are TRBV7-9 and TRBJ1-4; D is ambiguous. V lost 5 bases to trimming and J lost 6 bases, with 16 bases between them. CDR1 and CDR2 (germline): SEHNR, FQNEAQ (reference sequence). The CDR3 totals 15 residues. For the CDR3, the DNA is TGTGCCAGCAGCAGAATGAAAGGAGGCGATGAAAAACTGTTTTTT. Translated, it gives CASSRMKGGDEKLFF.

The genes are TRBV4-1 and TRBJ1-1; no definite D call. Germline V gene sequence: CDR1 MGHRA, CDR2 YSYEKL. Between the trimmed V and J ends, which lost 1 base and 7 bases, there was a span of 16 bases. The CDR3 has 15 amino acids. CDR3 in amino acids: CASSQGGRSTSEAFF. The DNA for the CDR3 is TGCGCCAGCAGCCAAGGAGGTCGCAGTACGAGTGAAGCTTTCTTT.

The chain uses TRBV6-1 and TRBJ2-7, with D possibly matching TRBD1 (5 bases). Germline assignment: CDR1 MNHNS and CDR2 SASEGT. Trimming removed 2 bases at V and 1 base at J, with 12 bases between. This CDR3 comprises 15 residues. The CDR3 reads CASSERWGSSYEQYF. DNA of the CDR3: TGTGCCAGCAGTGAACGGTGGGGCAGTTCCTACGAGCAGTACTTC.

This clone appeared once. The rearrangement joins TRBV6-5 to TRBJ2-3; D possibly corresponds to TRBD1 (6 bases). From germline, CDR1 is MNHEY and CDR2 SVGAGI. V was clipped by 10 bases and J by 1 base, with 15 bases between them. This CDR3 region has 14 residues. Written as DNA, the CDR3 is TGTGCCACCAGACACAGGGCCGGCACAGATACGCAGTATTTT. Translating it yields CATRHRAGTDTQYF.

V gene TRBV9 combines with J gene TRBJ1-1; 7 nucleotides match TRBD1. CDR3 length: 13 amino acids. Germline CDR1 reads SGDLS; CDR2 reads YYNGEE. Losses at the gene ends were 0 bases for V and 4 bases for J; bases not matched to a gene: 0. The CDR3, as DNA: TGTGCCAGCAGCGTAGGACAGGGCACTGAAGCTTTCTTT. The encoded protein is CASSVGQGTEAFF.

CDR3 DNA: TGTGCCAGCAGTGATCTTGGCGCCGCGGGCGGAAACACCATATATTTT. The encoded protein is CASSDLGAAGGNTIYF. The chain carries TRBV2 and TRBJ1-3; unclear D gene. Trimming took 3 bases from V and 4 from J, leaving 16 bases between them. Germline assignment: CDR1 SNHLY and CDR2 FYNNEI. The CDR3 is 16 amino acids.

The CDR3 here is CASSPGREGSPLHF. As DNA, the CDR3 is TGTGCCAGTAGCCCCGGAAGGGAGGGATCACCCCTCCACTTT. The rearrangement uses TRBV19 and TRBJ1-6; D call uncertain. Trimming left V 6 bases short and J 10 bases short, with 16 bases between. This CDR3 contains 14 residues. Germline lookup yields CDR1 LNHDA and CDR2 SQIVND (reference sequence).

This clone has only a few counts. J is TRBJ1-5 and V is TRBV4-3; 8 positions match TRBD1. This CDR3 is 17 amino acids long. The junction had 7 bases not matched to a gene; V was cut back by 0 bases and J by 3 bases. Germline CDR1 and CDR2: LGHNA and YSLEER. The CDR3 protein is CASSQDPGTGSNQPQHF. The CDR3 nucleotides read TGCGCCAGCAGCCAAGACCCCGGGACAGGCTCCAATCAGCCCCAGCATTTT.

The CDR3 here is CASTNPGLAGVEQFF. CDR3 sequence (DNA): TGTGCCAGCACCAACCCCGGGCTAGCGGGAGTAGAGCAGTTCTTC. The chain links TRBV6-6 to TRBJ2-1; 10 bases line up with TRBD2. J gave up 10 bases and V 7 bases, and 13 bases lay outside the gene matches. The CDR3 runs 15 residues. Per germline, CDR1 MNHNY and CDR2 SVGAGI (reference sequence).

CDR3 bases: TGCGCCAGCAGGGATACAGGGTCGGGCCAAGAGACCCAGTACTTC. Translation: CASRDTGSGQETQYF. The chain links TRBV10-2 to TRBJ2-5; possible D gene TRBD1, 6 bases. Germline CDR1 reads WSHSY; CDR2 reads SAAADI. Trimming shortened V by 6 bases and J by 1 base, and 15 bases separated the two germline ends. The CDR3 covers 15 residues.

This sequence joins TRBV28 and TRBJ2-7, with D unclear. CDR3 size: 14 residues. Trimming cost V 5 bases and J 6 bases, with 17 bases left between them. The germline CDR1 and CDR2 sequences are MDHEN and SYDVKM. The CDR3 nucleotides read TGTGCCAGCAGTCCCCCTCCCTTTCCCCGCGAGCAGTACTTC. It is translated as CASSPPPFPREQYF.

The genes are TRBV19 and TRBJ1-1; the match to TRBD1 covers 8 bases. This CDR3 comprises 14 residues. Trimming at V came to 8 bases and at J to 0 bases, leaving 5 bases not matched to a gene. CDR1 is LNHDA, CDR2 SQIVND, per germline (reference sequence). CDR3 in amino acids: CASQRGQVNTEAFF. The CDR3 DNA is TGTGCCAGTCAGAGGGGACAGGTGAACACTGAAGCTTTCTTT.

The V gene is TRBV6-5, the J gene TRBJ1-2; D might be TRBD1 (5 bases). The V end lost 6 bases, the J end lost 6 bases, and 8 bases lay between the germline ends. The CDR3 has 11 residues. Looked up from germline, CDR1 is MNHEY and CDR2 is SVGAGI. CDR3 amino acids: CASSAGNGYTF. The CDR3 bases are TGTGCCAGCAGCGCAGGGAATGGCTACACCTTC.

The V and J genes are TRBV28 and TRBJ2-1, with a weak D call TRBD1 (6 bases). Germline V gives CDR1 MDHEN, CDR2 SYDVKM. Trimming shortened V by 5 bases and J by 1 base, and 12 bases separated the two germline ends. The CDR3 has 15 amino acids. The CDR3 sequence is CASSPPTGSYNEQFF. CDR3 sequence (DNA): TGTGCCAGCAGTCCACCGACAGGATCCTACAATGAGCAGTTCTTC.

The rearrangement links TRBV2 to TRBJ1-5; the D gene is possibly TRBD1 (6 bases). Trimming shortened V by 0 bases and J by 6 bases, and 12 bases separated the two germline ends. This CDR3 spans 15 amino acids. Germline V lookup: CDR1 SNHLY, CDR2 FYNNEI. The CDR3: CASSEARGGSQPQHF. The CDR3 DNA sequence: TGTGCCAGCAGTGAAGCGCGTGGGGGCAGTCAGCCCCAGCATTTT.

The chain has TRBV6-6 and TRBJ1-2; D uncertain. Trimming pared 7 bases from V and 9 bases from J, leaving 18 bases between. The CDR3 is 13 residues long. The germline V gene encodes CDR1 MNHNY and CDR2 SVGAGI (reference sequence). Here the CDR3 reads CASNMWEGGRYTF. CDR3 coding DNA: TGTGCCAGCAACATGTGGGAGGGTGGGCGCTACACCTTC.